The 29 T cell receptor beta chains given below trace back to one sample, sequenced in a study of radiotherapy plus CTLA-4 blockade in lung cancer. Only in-frame clones appear in the TCRdb table, and some are missing; sequencing was by immunoSEQ multiplex PCR. The table lists about 50,000 clones, roughly two thirds of them singletons. Sequencing used peripheral blood, obtained from a patient treated with radiotherapy plus ipilimumab. The source of these receptors is a human donor with non-small cell lung cancer who had a complete response to radiotherapy plus ipilimumab.

This sequence joins TRBV7-7 and TRBJ2-2; 15 bases are shared with TRBD2. Looked up from germline, CDR1 is SSHAT and CDR2 is FNYEAQ (reference sequence). The junction had 8 bases not matched to a gene; V was cut back by 5 bases and J by 1 base. The CDR3 loop spans 19 amino acids. In DNA, the CDR3 is TGTGCCAGCAGCAACCAGGGGACTAGCGGGGGGCTGAACACCGGGGAGCTGTTTTTT. It translates to CASSNQGTSGGLNTGELFF.

The V gene is TRBV18, the J gene TRBJ1-1; no clear D. CDR3 length: 13 residues. CDR1 is KGHSH, CDR2 LQKENI, per germline. Trimming took 6 bases from V and 3 from J, leaving 11 bases between them. The CDR3 loop reads CASSSNRDTEAFF. Written as DNA, the CDR3 is TGTGCCAGCTCCTCCAACCGAGACACTGAAGCTTTCTTT. The whole variable domain, filled in from reference TRBV18 and TRBJ1-1, reads NAGVMQNPRHLVRRRGQEARLRCSPMKGHSHVYWYRQLPEEGLKFMVYLQKENIIDESGMPKERFSAEFPKEGPSILRIQQVVRGDSAAYFCASSSNRDTEAFFGQGTRLTVV.

There are a few counts of this clone. The V call is TRBV2, the J call TRBJ1-5, with D unclear. With 0 bases removed from V and 13 bases from J, the gap between germline ends came to 10 bases. The germline gives CDR1 SNHLY, CDR2 FYNNEI. The CDR3 has 12 amino acids. In nucleotides, the CDR3 is TGTGCCAGCAGTGAAGCGCTTCCACAACAGCATTTT. The encoded protein is CASSEALPQQHF.

The chain links TRBV19 to TRBJ1-2, with TRBD1 matching over 7 bases. The CDR3 spans 14 residues. Germline CDR1 LNHDA, CDR2 SQIVND (reference sequence). Unmatched junction bases numbered 5, after V lost 5 bases and J lost 2 bases. DNA for the CDR3: TGTGCCAGTAGTGTAGGGACAGAGAACTATGGCTACACCTTC. Protein sequence: CASSVGTENYGYTF.

V gene TRBV5-8 combines with J gene TRBJ2-7, with 9 bases fitting TRBD2. The CDR3 is made up of 16 amino acids. Germline lookup yields CDR1 SGHTS and CDR2 YDEGEE. After removal of 2 bases from V and 7 bases from J, the junction contained 13 bases not matched to a gene. The CDR3 region is CASSLGGRGLAKEQYF. The CDR3 bases are TGTGCCAGCAGCTTAGGCGGTCGCGGACTAGCGAAAGAGCAGTACTTC. Filled out from reference TRBV5-8 and TRBJ2-7, the complete variable domain reads EAGVTQSPTHLIKTRGQQATLRCSPISGHTSVYWYQQALGLGLQFLLWYDEGEERNRGNFPPRFSGRQFPNYSSELNVNALELEDSALYLCASSLGGRGLAKEQYFGPGTRLTVT.

The chain combines TRBV28 with TRBJ2-7; possibly TRBD1 for D (5 bases). V was shortened by 6 bases and J by 3 bases, with 12 bases between the two germline ends. The V gene's germline CDR1 is MDHEN and CDR2 SYDVKM. The CDR3 length is 13 residues. The CDR3 here is CASRPGKHYEQYF. The CDR3 nucleotides read TGTGCCAGCAGACCAGGGAAACACTACGAGCAGTACTTC.

This clone showed up just once. The rearrangement uses TRBV30 and TRBJ2-7, with D possibly matching TRBD2 (6 bases). The CDR3 is 16 amino acids. CDR1 is GTSNPN, CDR2 SVGIG, per germline (reference sequence). Trimming stripped 3 bases from V and 1 base from J, with 19 bases between. CDR3: CAWSDVGTRGSYEQYF. The CDR3 coding sequence is TGTGCCTGGAGCGACGTTGGGACCCGGGGGTCCTACGAGCAGTACTTC.

About this clone itself: In the same sample, other DNA sequences code for this CDR3. The chain carries TRBV27 and TRBJ1-1; tentative D call: TRBD1 (5 bases). The CDR3 sequence is 13 residues long. Trimming stripped 5 bases from V and 1 base from J, with 8 bases between. CDR1 is MNHEY, CDR2 SMNVEV, per germline (reference sequence). For the CDR3, the DNA is TGTGCCAGCAGTCTCAGGGAGAACACTGAAGCTTTCTTT. Translating gives CASSLRENTEAFF.

The rearrangement uses TRBV6-6 and TRBJ2-7; 8 nucleotides align to TRBD2. In germline, CDR1 is MNHNY, CDR2 SVGAGI (reference sequence). This CDR3 region has 16 residues. V gave up 0 bases and J gave up 3 bases; unmatched junction bases: 7. The CDR3 nucleotides are TGTGCCAGCAGTTACTCGACCGGCGGGGGGAGCTACGAGCAGTACTTC. This translates into CASSYSTGGGSYEQYF.

The chain joins TRBV7-3 to TRBJ2-3, with D possibly matching TRBD1 (6 bases). V was pared by 2 bases and J by 1 base, with 16 bases between. There are 17 residues in the CDR3. The germline V gene has CDR1 SGHTA and CDR2 FQGTGA. The CDR3 nucleotides read TGTGCCAGCAGCTTAGGGAGAGGGGCAGGGGGCACAGATACGCAGTATTTT. Residues: CASSLGRGAGGTDTQYF.

The chain links TRBV21-1 to TRBJ2-7; the D segment call TRBD2 is taken from the table without a DNA check. TRBV21-1 is flagged as a pseudogene. This CDR3 contains 12 residues. The CDR3 sequence is CASRSNSGEQYF. The CDR3 bases are TGTGCCAGCAGATCGAACTCGGGAGAGCAGTACTTC.

This chain connects TRBV6-1 to TRBJ1-3; D is perhaps TRBD1 (6 bases). V was clipped by 8 bases and J by 8 bases, with 19 bases between them. The V gene's germline CDR1 is MNHNS and CDR2 SASEGT. The CDR3 totals 14 residues. CDR3 in amino acids: CASFQERGSDTIYF. CDR3 in DNA: TGTGCCAGCTTTCAGGAAAGGGGGTCCGACACCATATATTTT.

The V gene is TRBV6-1, the J gene TRBJ2-7, with 11 bases aligning to TRBD2. Germline V lookup: CDR1 MNHNS, CDR2 SASEGT. The CDR3 runs 17 residues. The trim removed 4 bases at V and 2 bases at J, leaving 10 bases unmatched. The DNA for the CDR3 is TGTGCCAGCAGTGGTAGCGGGGGGGCCTTATCCCCCTACGAGCAGTACTTC. Its translation: CASSGSGGALSPYEQYF.

By share, this clone counts as medium-sized. The chain employs TRBV13 and TRBJ1-3; 9 nucleotides match TRBD1. Germline CDR1 and CDR2: PRHDT and FYEKMQ (reference sequence). This CDR3 is built from 15 residues. V was clipped by 5 bases and J by 3 bases; unmatched bases: 5. In nucleotides, the CDR3 is TGTGCCAGCAGCGGGACAGGGATCAGTGGAAACACCATATATTTT. As protein: CASSGTGISGNTIYF.

This clone was observed a single time. The chain joins TRBV6-4 to TRBJ2-1; 12 bases agree with TRBD2. With 3 bases clipped from V and 9 bases from J, the junction kept 0 bases outside the gene matches. The V gene's germline CDR1 is MRHNA and CDR2 SNTAGT. The CDR3 length is 13 residues. CDR3 in DNA: TGTGCCAGCAGTGAACTAGCGGGAGGTGAGCAGTTCTTC. Translated, it gives CASSELAGGEQFF.

The chain links TRBV28 to TRBJ2-7, with 10 nucleotides matching TRBD1. With V trimmed by 3 bases and J by 7 bases, 9 bases remained unmatched. This CDR3 has 15 amino acids. Germline V CDR1 and CDR2: MDHEN, SYDVKM. In DNA form, the CDR3 reads TGTGCCAGCAGTTTCTCCGGGACAGGGGCCAAAGAGCAGTACTTC. It translates to CASSFSGTGAKEQYF.

This clone occurred a few times. V is TRBV7-6 and J is TRBJ2-2; 10 nucleotides agree with TRBD2. The germline V gene has CDR1 SGHVS and CDR2 FNYEAQ. Germline trimming cut 7 bases from V and 4 bases from J; bases unmatched to any gene: 9. There are 16 residues in the CDR3. CDR3 nucleotides: TGTGCCAGCATCAACAGCGGGGGGGCCGGCACCGGGGAGCTGTTTTTT. Protein product: CASINSGGAGTGELFF. Combining the CDR3 with reference TRBV7-6 and TRBJ2-2 gives the whole variable domain GAGVSQSPRYKVTKRGQDVALRCDPISGHVSLYWYRQALGQGPEFLTYFNYEAQQDKSGLPNDRFSAERPEGSISTLTIQRTEQRDSAMYRCASINSGGAGTGELFFGEGSRLTVL.

The chain is built from TRBV2 and TRBJ1-4; D is possibly TRBD1 (6 bases). This CDR3 comprises 16 residues. Deletions cut 0 bases from V and 5 bases from J, with 13 bases between. Per germline, CDR1 SNHLY and CDR2 FYNNEI. This CDR3 is CASSEAHRAGNEKLFF. The CDR3 DNA is TGTGCCAGCAGTGAAGCGCACAGGGCAGGGAATGAAAAACTGTTTTTT.

The chain joins TRBV28 to TRBJ1-5; 7 nucleotides align to TRBD1. Unmatched junction bases numbered 5, after V lost 6 bases and J lost 0 bases. The germline V gene encodes CDR1 MDHEN and CDR2 SYDVKM. The CDR3 consists of 15 residues. The CDR3 reads CASSVTGSSNQPQHF. The CDR3 bases are TGTGCCAGCAGCGTGACAGGGAGTAGCAATCAGCCCCAGCATTTT.

V is TRBV30 and J is TRBJ2-1; D is undetermined. CDR1 is GTSNPN and CDR2 is SVGIG in the germline V gene (reference sequence). The CDR3 consists of 13 residues. The V end was cut by 1 base, the J end by 10 bases, with 14 bases between. The CDR3 reads CAWSALSEREQFF. CDR3 bases: TGTGCCTGGAGTGCATTATCAGAGCGCGAGCAGTTCTTC.

This clone has only one observation. The chain uses TRBV7-8 and TRBJ1-5; D not certain. Germline CDR1 reads SGHVS; CDR2 reads FQNEAQ. CDR3 length equals 13 residues. V was pared by 0 bases and J by 5 bases, with 5 bases between. The CDR3 region is CASSLALDQPQHF. In DNA, the CDR3 is TGTGCCAGCAGCTTAGCTTTAGATCAGCCCCAGCATTTT.

In this sample, this clone turned up once. V usage is TRBV7-9 and J usage is TRBJ2-5, with 11 bases fitting TRBD1. The germline gives CDR1 SEHNR, CDR2 FQNEAQ (reference sequence). V gave up 1 base and J gave up 9 bases; unmatched junction bases: 7. This CDR3 comprises 15 residues. CDR3 nucleotides: TGTGCCAGCAGCTTAGAAGGACAGGGGGCAAAGGCCCAGTACTTC. This translates into CASSLEGQGAKAQYF.

This chain links TRBV27 with TRBJ2-2, with D possibly matching TRBD2 (6 bases). The V end lost 4 bases, the J end lost 0 bases, and 9 bases lay between the germline ends. CDR3 length: 15 amino acids. Germline CDR1 and CDR2: MNHEY and SMNVEV (reference sequence). The DNA for the CDR3 is TGTGCCAGCAGTTGGAGGGGCGCGAACACCGGGGAGCTGTTTTTT. Its protein product is CASSWRGANTGELFF.

This chain links TRBV4-3 with TRBJ1-3; 8 positions agree with TRBD1. Germline V gives CDR1 LGHNA, CDR2 YSLEER. Trimming at V came to 0 bases and at J to 3 bases, leaving 1 base not matched to a gene. The CDR3 sequence is 15 residues long. The CDR3 region has the DNA TGCGCCAGCAGCCAAGAGGACAGGGTTGGAAACACCATATATTTT. Encoded protein: CASSQEDRVGNTIYF.

The J gene is TRBJ2-5, the V gene TRBV30; maybe TRBD2 (6 bases). The length of the CDR3 is 14 residues. CDR1 is GTSNPN and CDR2 is SVGIG in the germline V gene (reference sequence). Trimming left V 3 bases short and J 5 bases short, with 16 bases between. This CDR3 is CAWRTGLRVETQYF. The CDR3 coding sequence is TGTGCCTGGAGAACGGGACTCCGGGTGGAGACCCAGTACTTC.

This clone was detected a few times. CDR3 amino acids: CASSQDRRGFGNTIYF. The CDR3 region has the DNA TGCGCCAGCAGCCAAGACAGGCGAGGGTTTGGAAACACCATATATTTT. The chain has TRBV4-3 and TRBJ1-3; D unclear. Germline CDR1 is LGHNA and CDR2 is YSLEER. This CDR3 has 16 residues. V lost 0 bases and J 3 bases, leaving 12 bases between the germline ends.

The gene calls are TRBV18 and TRBJ2-7, with 7 bases identical to TRBD1. CDR1 KGHSH and CDR2 LQKENI come from the germline V gene. Losses at the gene ends were 3 bases for V and 3 bases for J; bases not matched to a gene: 5. The CDR3 sequence is 14 residues long. In nucleotides, the CDR3 is TGTGCCAGCTCACCGAGGCAGGGGGTCTACGAGCAGTACTTC. Translated, it gives CASSPRQGVYEQYF.

The chain is built from TRBV7-9 and TRBJ1-2; D call uncertain. Germline V gene lookup returns CDR1 SEHNR and CDR2 FQNEAQ (reference sequence). The germline V and J ends were trimmed by 1 base and 8 bases, with 14 bases remaining between them. The CDR3 is made up of 14 amino acids. CDR3: CASSLESMIGGYTF. The CDR3 DNA reads as TGTGCCAGCAGCTTAGAGTCGATGATCGGGGGCTACACCTTC.

The J gene is TRBJ2-3, the V gene TRBV7-8; 7 bases map to TRBD2. The V segment lost 5 bases and the J segment 3 bases; nucleotides outside the gene matches: 8. CDR1 and CDR2 from the germline V gene are SGHVS and FQNEAQ. The CDR3 contains 15 residues. The CDR3 sequence is CASSVRDYRTDTQYF. CDR3 in DNA: TGTGCCAGCAGCGTTCGGGACTACCGTACAGATACGCAGTATTTT.